Below are 10 T cell receptor beta chains sequenced from a single sample in a study of cytomegalovirus exposure and HLA in healthy donors. The PCR ran on 60 Vbeta and 13 Jbeta primers. Assay used: immunoSEQ multiplex PCR; TCRdb lists only in-frame clones, some missing. This table has more than 100,000 clones, about two thirds appearing once. The sequenced sample was PBMCs. Source of these receptors: a man aged 50-60 years in good health and CMV-seropositive.

There are a few counts of this clone. The chain employs TRBV2 and TRBJ2-5; 7 nucleotides match TRBD1. The CDR3 runs to 11 residues. CDR1 and CDR2 from the germline V gene are SNHLY and FYNNEI. After removal of 10 bases from V and 11 bases from J, the junction contained 10 bases not matched to a gene. This CDR3 is CAKRTGLEQYF. The CDR3 region has the DNA TGTGCCAAAAGGACAGGCTTGGAGCAGTACTTC.

The chain uses TRBV27 and TRBJ1-4, with 10 bases fitting TRBD1. Germline CDR1 reads MNHEY; CDR2 reads SMNVEV (reference sequence). Germline trimming cut 4 bases from V and 7 bases from J; bases unmatched to any gene: 9. The CDR3 has 16 amino acids. The DNA of the CDR3 is TGTGCCAGCAGTTCACCCCCCGGGACAGGGGTTGAAAAACTGTTTTTT. It specifies CASSSPPGTGVEKLFF.

This clone was picked up a small number of times. The chain employs TRBV5-5 and TRBJ2-7; weak D call: TRBD1 (6 bases). There are 15 residues in the CDR3. Trimming shortened V by 0 bases and J by 5 bases, and 15 bases separated the two germline ends. The germline V gene encodes CDR1 SGHKS and CDR2 YYEKEE (reference sequence). DNA for the CDR3: TGTGCCAGCAGCTTGGTCTTGCACAGGGCAGACGAGCAGTACTTC. It translates to CASSLVLHRADEQYF. Complete variable domain (other parts from reference TRBV5-5 and TRBJ2-7): DAGVTQSPTHLIKTRGQQVTLRCSPISGHKSVSWYQQVLGQGPQFIFQYYEKEERGRGNFPDRFSARQFPNYSSELNVNALLLGDSALYLCASSLVLHRADEQYFGPGTRLTVT.

This CDR3 reads CASSPDRVNEQFF. CDR3 sequence (DNA): TGTGCCAGCAGCCCCGACAGAGTCAATGAGCAGTTCTTC. J is TRBJ2-1 and V is TRBV7-2, with D tentatively TRBD1 (5 bases). Germline V gives CDR1 SGHTA, CDR2 FQGNSA. Trimming left V 5 bases short and J 6 bases short, with 11 bases between. The CDR3 has 13 amino acids.

The rearrangement links TRBV20-1 to TRBJ2-1; D is ambiguous. CDR1 DFQATT and CDR2 SNEGSKA come from the germline V gene (reference sequence). The CDR3 totals 10 residues. V was shortened by 5 bases and J by 4 bases, with 3 bases between the two germline ends. The CDR3 spells CSASYNEQFF. In nucleotides, the CDR3 is TGCAGTGCTTCGTACAATGAGCAGTTCTTC.

This clone has more than one count but fewer than ten. A read error may account for a junction end that differs from germline. The chain couples TRBV5-1 to TRBJ2-7; maybe TRBD1 (5 bases). The CDR3 spans 14 residues. CDR1 and CDR2 (germline): SGHRS, YFSETQ. This CDR3 reads CASSPPQFRGEQYF. The CDR3 DNA sequence: TGTGCCAGCAGCCCGCCCCAATTTAGGGGCGAGCAGTACTTC.

The V and J genes are TRBV10-1 and TRBJ2-1; 7 positions match TRBD1. Germline CDR1 reads WNHNN; CDR2 reads SYGVQD (reference sequence). This CDR3 is built from 14 residues. V lost 5 bases to trimming and J lost 9 bases; unmatched junction nucleotides: 10. The CDR3: CASSKDGTEPEQFF. In DNA form, the CDR3 reads TGCGCCAGCAGTAAAGATGGGACAGAACCTGAGCAGTTCTTC.

The CDR3 loop reads CASSLAGLPNTEAFF. In DNA, the CDR3 is TGCGCCAGCAGCTTGGCCGGGTTACCGAACACTGAAGCTTTCTTT. The chain couples TRBV5-1 to TRBJ1-1; D ambiguous. CDR1 and CDR2 (germline): SGHRS, YFSETQ. Deletions cut 0 bases from V and 1 base from J, with 10 bases between. The CDR3 extends over 15 amino acids.

The genes are TRBV5-4 and TRBJ2-5; D might be TRBD2 (6 bases). The DNA end lines up better with TRBJ2-7; the J call may be wrong. The germline CDR1 and CDR2 sequences are SGHNT and YYREEE (reference sequence). The CDR3 contains 13 residues. The DNA of the CDR3 is TGTGCCAGCAGCCCCGGGGGAGGCTACGAGCAGTACTTC. This translates into CASSPGGGYEQYF.

This chain joins TRBV4-2 and TRBJ2-1; 10 nucleotides agree with TRBD2. This CDR3 has 15 residues. Germline loops: CDR1 LGHNA, CDR2 YNFKEQ. The V gene end was trimmed by 0 bases and the J gene end by 10 bases; junction bases not matched to a gene: 6. This chain's CDR3 is CASSQDERGGREQFF. The CDR3 DNA sequence: TGTGCCAGCAGCCAAGATGAGCGGGGGGGCCGGGAGCAGTTCTTC.